In its sample, the clone carrying this TCR beta chain was seen a few times. Other DNA sequences within the sample encode an identical CDR3. The source of the sample is a study of fetal regulatory T cell absence and autoimmunity. The CDR3 loop spans 10 amino acids. The germline gives CDR1 SGDLS, CDR2 YYNGEE. V gave up 3 bases and J gave up 4 bases, with 1 base separating them. The method was immunoSEQ multiplex PCR; TCRdb's version includes in-frame clones alone and lacks a portion of them. The table records some 87,000 clones, about two thirds of them present only once. This TCR was sampled from a male donor with IPEX syndrome. The sequencing sample was made of pancreas tissue. The rearrangement links TRBV9 to TRBJ1-2; D call uncertain. The CDR3, as DNA: TGTGCCAGCAGCGGCTATGGCTACACCTTC. It is translated as CASSGYGYTF.